These 27 T cell receptor beta chains were all obtained from the same sample, sequenced in a study of T cells in localized non-small cell lung cancer. TCRdb keeps only in-frame clones here, not all; method: immunoSEQ multiplex PCR. The table includes some 28,000 clones, 87% detected once. Sequencing used peripheral blood, obtained before any cancer treatment. These receptors were taken from an older male donor with stage I lung adenocarcinoma.

The chain is built from TRBV5-1 and TRBJ2-2; D is undetermined. V was trimmed by 4 bases and J by 3 bases, leaving 16 bases between them. Germline-derived CDR1 and CDR2 are SGHRS and YFSETQ. This CDR3 is 16 amino acids long. For the CDR3, the DNA is TGCGCCAGCAGCCTCCGTGTGGGGTGGGACACCGGGGAGCTGTTTTTT. Its translation is CASSLRVGWDTGELFF.

This clone was detected only a few times. The chain has TRBV6-5 and TRBJ2-5; D uncertain. CDR1 and CDR2 from the germline V gene are MNHEY and SVGAGI. CDR3 size: 10 residues. V was shortened by 8 bases and J by 2 bases, with 3 bases between the two germline ends. The CDR3 DNA reads TGTGCCAGCGGACAAGAGACCCAGTACTTC. This translates into CASGQETQYF.

The rearrangement links TRBV28 to TRBJ1-4; 9 bases fit TRBD1. The germline gives CDR1 MDHEN, CDR2 SYDVKM. J lost 8 bases, V lost 2 bases, and 12 bases had no gene match. CDR3 size: 17 residues. In DNA form, the CDR3 reads TGTGCCAGCAGTTTAGAGGGACAGGGTGGTAAGAGCGAAAAACTGTTTTTT. Its protein product is CASSLEGQGGKSEKLFF.

V gene TRBV11-2 combines with J gene TRBJ2-7, with 11 positions matching TRBD1. This CDR3 is 15 amino acids long. After removal of 7 bases from V and 4 bases from J, the junction contained 9 bases not matched to a gene. CDR1 is SGHAT, CDR2 FQNNGV, per germline. The CDR3 DNA reads as TGTGCCAGCACCTTGGACAGGGGGCTTTTTTACGAGCAGTACTTC. Residues: CASTLDRGLFYEQYF.

The chain employs TRBV7-9 and TRBJ2-3, with TRBD2 as a possible D gene (7 bases). V lost 5 bases to trimming and J lost 0 bases, with 9 bases between them. The CDR3 totals 14 residues. Germline CDR1 SEHNR, CDR2 FQNEAQ (reference sequence). In DNA, the CDR3 is TGTGCCAGCAGCCGGGGGGCTAGCACAGATACGCAGTATTTT. Its translation: CASSRGASTDTQYF.

The rearrangement uses TRBV6-5 and TRBJ2-2; a weak D match, TRBD1 (5 bases). Between the trimmed V and J ends, which lost 3 bases and 6 bases, there was a span of 17 bases. The CDR3 consists of 16 residues. Per the germline V gene, CDR1 is MNHEY and CDR2 is SVGAGI. CDR3 DNA: TGTGCCAGCAGTTATGGGTGGGGCGGTGGATCCGGGGAGCTGTTTTTT. Translating it yields CASSYGWGGGSGELFF.

This chain connects TRBV7-7 to TRBJ2-5, with no clear D. Germline V lookup: CDR1 SSHAT, CDR2 FNYEAQ (reference sequence). CDR3 size: 13 residues. V was trimmed by 1 base and J by 5 bases, leaving 8 bases between them. The CDR3, as DNA: TGTGCCAGCAGCTTAGGGCAGTGGGAGACCCAGTACTTC. Translating gives CASSLGQWETQYF.

The genes are TRBV4-3 and TRBJ1-5; unclear D gene. The germline V and J ends were trimmed by 3 bases and 7 bases, with 13 bases remaining between them. CDR3 length: 14 residues. Looked up from germline, CDR1 is LGHNA and CDR2 is YSLEER. The CDR3 region is CASSQQRGSQPQHF. The CDR3 region has the DNA TGCGCCAGCAGCCAGCAACGAGGGAGCCAGCCCCAGCATTTT.

This rearrangement joins TRBV9 to TRBJ1-3; D unresolved. The CDR3 covers 12 residues. Trimming removed 3 bases at V and 4 bases at J, with 5 bases between. The germline V gene has CDR1 SGDLS and CDR2 YYNGEE. In DNA form, the CDR3 reads TGTGCCAGCAGCGCGACAGGAAACACCATATATTTT. It specifies CASSATGNTIYF.

The V and J genes are TRBV30 and TRBJ1-6; the D gene is possibly TRBD1 (6 bases). The CDR3 spans 15 residues. V lost 2 bases and J 7 bases, leaving 15 bases between the germline ends. Per the germline V gene, CDR1 is GTSNPN and CDR2 is SVGIG (reference sequence). CDR3 sequence: CAWSPARGGNSPLHF. In DNA, the CDR3 is TGTGCCTGGAGTCCCGCTAGGGGGGGGAATTCACCCCTCCACTTT.

The V gene is TRBV4-2, the J gene TRBJ2-1, with 7 bases lining up with TRBD2. Per germline, CDR1 LGHNA and CDR2 YNFKEQ. This CDR3 is built from 14 residues. The V and J ends lost 0 bases and 9 bases, in that order; junction bases with no gene match: 5. CDR3 in amino acids: CASSQEVGGTEQFF. As DNA, the CDR3 is TGTGCCAGCAGCCAAGAGGTCGGGGGGACTGAGCAGTTCTTC.

The V and J genes are TRBV11-2 and TRBJ2-3; a possible D gene is TRBD1 (6 bases). In germline, CDR1 is SGHAT, CDR2 FQNNGV. This CDR3 has 16 amino acids. Trimming stripped 1 base from V and 0 bases from J, with 11 bases between. Written as DNA, the CDR3 is TGTGCCAGCAGCTTAGCAGGGGCGGGTAGCACAGATACGCAGTATTTT. It yields the protein CASSLAGAGSTDTQYF.

The chain recombines TRBV6-8 with TRBJ1-5, with D perhaps matching TRBD1 (6 bases). The CDR3 totals 19 residues. Per germline, CDR1 MNHGY and CDR2 SAAAGT. V lost 0 bases and J 3 bases, leaving 21 bases between the germline ends. This CDR3 reads CASSYSTTGWRDYNQPQHF. CDR3 coding DNA: TGTGCCAGCAGTTACTCGACCACAGGGTGGAGGGATTACAATCAGCCCCAGCATTTT.

CDR3 in amino acids: CASSTYGQDGYTF. CDR3 bases: TGTGCCAGCAGTACCTACGGCCAGGATGGCTACACCTTC. The chain has TRBV6-6 and TRBJ1-2; D not certain. Germline V CDR1 and CDR2: MNHNY, SVGAGI (reference sequence). The CDR3 runs 13 residues. Trimming stripped 5 bases from V and 6 bases from J, with 13 bases between.

The chain recombines TRBV5-4 with TRBJ1-1; no definite D call. This CDR3 is built from 14 residues. The germline V and J ends were trimmed by 6 bases and 3 bases, with 15 bases remaining between them. Germline V lookup: CDR1 SGHNT, CDR2 YYREEE (reference sequence). The CDR3 reads CASTVALFDTEAFF. CDR3 sequence (DNA): TGTGCCAGCACGGTCGCGTTGTTTGACACTGAAGCTTTCTTT.

The chain couples TRBV30 to TRBJ2-7, with 8 bases identical to TRBD1. The V and J ends lost 5 bases and 4 bases, in that order; junction bases with no gene match: 7. The germline V gene encodes CDR1 GTSNPN and CDR2 SVGIG (reference sequence). The CDR3 is 13 amino acids. Here the CDR3 reads CAWRTGPDYEQYF. For the CDR3, the DNA is TGTGCCTGGCGGACAGGGCCGGATTACGAGCAGTACTTC.

This clone is medium-sized (0.01 to 0.1%) within its sample. This chain uses TRBV7-3 with TRBJ2-3; 9 positions match TRBD2. CDR1 SGHTA and CDR2 FQGTGA come from the germline V gene. There are 17 residues in the CDR3. V shed 1 base, J shed 2 bases, and the junction held 7 bases outside the gene matches. CDR3 region: CASSLRIAGGPTDTQYF. The CDR3 nucleotides read TGTGCCAGCAGCTTAAGGATTGCGGGGGGGCCCACAGATACGCAGTATTTT. Full variable domain (remainder filled in from reference TRBV7-3 and TRBJ2-3): GAGVSQTPSNKVTEKGKYVELRCDPISGHTALYWYRQSLGQGPEFLIYFQGTGAADDSGLPNDRFFAVRPEGSVSTLKIQRTERGDSAVYLCASSLRIAGGPTDTQYFGPGTRLTVL.

The gene calls are TRBV7-2 and TRBJ1-1, with D perhaps matching TRBD1 (5 bases). The CDR3 runs to 14 residues. With 5 bases removed from V and 1 base from J, the gap between germline ends came to 11 bases. Germline V gene data show CDR1 as SGHTA and CDR2 as FQGNSA. CDR3 nucleotide sequence: TGTGCCAGCAGCCCCATCGGGGGGAACACTGAAGCTTTCTTT. Protein product: CASSPIGGNTEAFF.

The chain links TRBV7-9 to TRBJ1-4; 8 nucleotides match TRBD1. V gave up 5 bases and J gave up 7 bases; unmatched junction bases: 9. Germline CDR1 reads SEHNR; CDR2 reads FQNEAQ (reference sequence). This CDR3 comprises 15 residues. CDR3 in amino acids: CASSPRQGRGEKLFF. CDR3 in DNA: TGTGCCAGCAGCCCCCGACAGGGGCGGGGTGAAAAACTGTTTTTT.

J is TRBJ1-4 and V is TRBV4-2; D perhaps matches TRBD1 (6 bases). V lost 1 base to trimming and J lost 4 bases, with 16 bases between them. The CDR3 runs to 17 residues. Germline CDR1 reads LGHNA; CDR2 reads YNFKEQ. The CDR3 DNA follows: TGTGCCAGCAGCCAAGTAGGAGCCAGGGGAATTAATGAAAAACTGTTTTTT. This sequence encodes CASSQVGARGINEKLFF.

J is TRBJ2-1 and V is TRBV9; no firm D call. This CDR3 spans 15 amino acids. V dropped 1 base and J dropped 7 bases, with 15 bases sitting between them. Germline CDR1 and CDR2: SGDLS and YYNGEE. The CDR3 sequence is CASSVSGSTRNEQFF. In nucleotides, the CDR3 is TGTGCCAGCAGCGTATCCGGGTCGACAAGGAATGAGCAGTTCTTC.

This clone was observed a handful of times. The J gene is TRBJ1-1, the V gene TRBV18; a weak D match, TRBD1 (5 bases). V gave up 3 bases and J gave up 1 base, with 18 bases separating them. CDR1 and CDR2 (germline): KGHSH, LQKENI. CDR3 length equals 17 residues. DNA for the CDR3: TGTGCCAGCTCACCTCCCTCAGGAACAGGAGGGAACACTGAAGCTTTCTTT. Amino acid sequence: CASSPPSGTGGNTEAFF.

The chain has TRBV5-4 and TRBJ2-2; the D is unclear. Germline V gives CDR1 SGHNT, CDR2 YYREEE (reference sequence). CDR3 length: 14 residues. Trimming removed 0 bases from V and 3 bases from J, with 6 bases in between. The CDR3 spells CASSLESYTGELFF. The CDR3 region has the DNA TGTGCCAGCAGCTTGGAATCGTACACCGGGGAGCTGTTTTTT.

The chain is built from TRBV30 and TRBJ1-5; no reliable D call. Germline CDR1 is GTSNPN and CDR2 is SVGIG (reference sequence). This CDR3 spans 13 amino acids. Trimming stripped 1 base from V and 5 bases from J, with 9 bases between. The CDR3 region has the DNA TGTGCCTGGAGTGCGGGGTCCTATCAGCCCCAGCATTTT. Encoded protein: CAWSAGSYQPQHF.

This clone is termed large (0.1 to 1%). The genes are TRBV5-1 and TRBJ2-3, with a possible D match to TRBD1 (6 bases). The CDR3 extends over 15 amino acids. Germline V CDR1 and CDR2: SGHRS, YFSETQ. Trimming removed 1 base at V and 1 base at J, with 10 bases between. CDR3 amino acids: CASSLTGSGTDTQYF. CDR3 coding DNA: TGCGCCAGCAGCTTGACAGGGTCTGGCACAGATACGCAGTATTTT.

The rearrangement joins TRBV5-3 to TRBJ1-6; D possibly corresponds to TRBD1 (6 bases). TRBV5-3 qualifies as an ORF whose function is uncertain. The CDR3 totals 14 residues. V lost 3 bases and J 7 bases, leaving 11 bases between the germline ends. CDR3 DNA: TGTGCCAGAAGCTACATCAGGGGAAATTCACCCCTCCACTTT. Its translation: CARSYIRGNSPLHF.

This clone was picked up a small number of times. This chain connects TRBV6-5 to TRBJ2-1, with D perhaps given as TRBD1 or TRBD2 (5 bases each). With 4 bases removed from V and 2 bases from J, the gap between germline ends came to 15 bases. This CDR3 region has 16 residues. CDR1 is MNHEY and CDR2 is SVGAGI in the germline V gene. DNA for the CDR3: TGTGCCAGCAGTTCAATTCGGGGCGCGACCTACAATGAGCAGTTCTTC. Residues: CASSSIRGATYNEQFF.